This T cell receptor beta chain is from a study of cytomegalovirus exposure and HLA in healthy donors. General study points: As a later analysis showed, a missense DCLRE1C variant was linked to trimming of TCR beta V- and J-genes. Earlier results showed most TCR beta V segments being productive about 90% or about 30% of the time. Highly shared variants forming one cluster were likely a sequencing artifact.

The germline V gene has CDR1 SGHRS and CDR2 YFSETQ. There are 15 residues in the CDR3. Unmatched junction bases numbered 8, after V lost 5 bases and J lost 2 bases. Many counts were recorded for this clone. Its specificity is not known. The primer mix had 60 Vbeta and 13 Jbeta primers. Original analysis: Counted up in a later analysis, unique TCR beta chains came to some 80 million, with around 12 million shared. Libraries were prepared by immunoSEQ multiplex PCR; TCRdb keeps only in-frame clonotypes and omits some of them. The V and J calls and clone size are taken from that table; D and trimming were inferred from the DNA. Among 100,000 to 120,000 clones listed, roughly 80% were seen once.

This clonotype originated in a man under 40 in good health and CMV-seropositive. The rearrangement links TRBV5-1 to TRBJ2-5; 8 positions agree with TRBD1. The sequencing sample was made of PBMCs. CDR3: CASRFDGQGQETQYF. Here the CDR3 DNA reads TGCGCCAGCAGATTTGATGGACAGGGACAAGAGACCCAGTACTTC.